This T cell receptor beta chain comes out of a study of T-cell reconstitution after alpha-beta-depleted transplantation in children. Unique molecular identifiers were incorporated into the prepared TCRbeta library. Using its own MiXCR run on the PCR reads, TCRdb lists one record per CDR3 protein. The sample has hundreds of thousands of distinct CDR3 sequences; around 16% are singletons. This clonotype occurred a few times. The CDR3 spans 13 residues. Germline-derived CDR1 and CDR2 are SEHNR and FQNEAQ (reference sequence). Trimming stripped 1 base from V and 1 base from J, with 5 bases between. The sample was PBMCs from the stem cell graft donor, taken from the stem cell graft. The sequence was collected from a human donor who donated a stem cell graft to a child with acute myeloid leukemia. The rearrangement links TRBV7-9 to TRBJ2-7; D uncertain. CDR3: CASSLVASYEQYF. The CDR3, as DNA: TGTGCCAGCAGCTTAGTCGCTTCCTACGAGCAGTACTTC.